Presented here are 24 T cell receptor beta chains from one specimen sequenced in a study of shared clonotypes between healthy human individuals. Sequencing used immunoSEQ multiplex PCR; TCRdb keeps in-frame clones, though not all of them. The data show 2 million or so clones, 85% to 95% seen once. Sequenced sample: naive CD4+ T cells sorted from blood. Indicated subset: CD45RA+ positively selected. These receptors originate from a man between 18 and 29 years old in good health.

V and J are TRBV30 and TRBJ1-2, with 8 bases aligning to TRBD1. The CDR3 spans 14 residues. Trimming at V came to 1 base and at J to 1 base, leaving 2 bases not matched to a gene. Looked up from germline, CDR1 is GTSNPN and CDR2 is SVGIG (reference sequence). The CDR3 spells CAWSGDRHNYGYTF. The DNA for the CDR3 is TGTGCCTGGAGTGGGGACAGGCATAACTATGGCTACACCTTC. The full variable domain, completed using reference TRBV30 and TRBJ1-2, is SQTIHQWPATLVQPVGSPLSLECTVEGTSNPNLYWYRQAAGRGLQLLFYSVGIGQISSEVPQNLSASRPQDRQFILSSKKLLLSDSGFYLCAWSGDRHNYGYTFGSGTRLTVV.

The rearrangement links TRBV4-1 to TRBJ1-2, with 8 positions matching TRBD1. With 1 base clipped from V and 5 bases from J, the junction kept 3 bases outside the gene matches. In germline, CDR1 is MGHRA, CDR2 YSYEKL. This CDR3 contains 14 residues. Here the CDR3 reads CASSQVDRAYGYTF. In nucleotides, the CDR3 is TGCGCCAGCAGCCAAGTGGACAGGGCTTATGGCTACACCTTC.

This chain joins TRBV6-5 and TRBJ1-2; 8 bases map to TRBD1. Germline CDR1 reads MNHEY; CDR2 reads SVGAGI. V trimming: 2 bases; J trimming: 4 bases; junction bases outside the gene matches: 9. CDR3 length equals 16 residues. Here the CDR3 DNA reads TGTGCCAGCAGTTACCAGGGCAGGGGGCGATTCTATGGCTACACCTTC. Residues: CASSYQGRGRFYGYTF.

Regarding this clone: This sample includes further DNA sequences coding for the same CDR3. The V call is TRBV30, the J call TRBJ2-5, with D tentatively TRBD1 (5 bases). This CDR3 contains 13 residues. Germline CDR1 and CDR2: GTSNPN and SVGIG (reference sequence). V gave up 0 bases and J gave up 4 bases, with 9 bases separating them. Here the CDR3 DNA reads TGTGCCTGGAGTGTCGGAAGGGGAGAGACCCAGTACTTC. It encodes CAWSVGRGETQYF.

The CDR3 loop reads CASSPGGAGGNSPLHF. In DNA, the CDR3 is TGTGCCAGCAGCCCGGGAGGGGCCGGGGGTAATTCACCCCTCCACTTT. This rearrangement joins TRBV7-2 to TRBJ1-6; perhaps TRBD1 as D (5 bases). V gave up 5 bases and J gave up 6 bases, with 17 bases separating them. The CDR3 runs 16 residues. Germline-derived CDR1 and CDR2 are SGHTA and FQGNSA.

The chain is built from TRBV7-2 and TRBJ2-7, with TRBD2 matching 8 bases. CDR3 length equals 17 residues. Trimming cost V 1 base and J 2 bases; bases outside gene matches: 10. Germline lookup yields CDR1 SGHTA and CDR2 FQGNSA. The CDR3 nucleotides read TGTGCCAGCAGCTTAGAAGCGACGGCGGGAGGAGCCTACGAGCAGTACTTC. It codes for CASSLEATAGGAYEQYF.

The rearrangement joins TRBV6-1 to TRBJ2-1; 8 bases match TRBD2. This CDR3 has 17 residues. Looked up from germline, CDR1 is MNHNS and CDR2 is SASEGT. After removal of 1 base from V and 2 bases from J, the junction contained 7 bases not matched to a gene. CDR3 residues: CASSEDSSGGTYNEQFF. CDR3 nucleotides: TGTGCCAGCAGTGAAGATTCAAGCGGGGGCACCTACAATGAGCAGTTCTTC.

J is TRBJ1-2 and V is TRBV5-1; 10 bases are shared with TRBD1. This CDR3 spans 14 amino acids. Looked up from germline, CDR1 is SGHRS and CDR2 is YFSETQ. Unmatched junction bases numbered 3, after V lost 4 bases and J lost 3 bases. The CDR3: CASSPTGGDYGYTF. The CDR3 DNA follows: TGCGCCAGCAGCCCGACAGGGGGCGACTATGGCTACACCTTC.

The sample holds one count of this clone. The V and J genes are TRBV11-2 and TRBJ2-7; possible D gene TRBD1, 6 bases. The V end lost 5 bases, the J end lost 4 bases, and 9 bases lay between the germline ends. Germline assignment: CDR1 SGHAT and CDR2 FQNNGV. This CDR3 is built from 12 residues. CDR3 coding DNA: TGTGCCAGCAGCAGACAGGCGTACGAGCAGTACTTC. As protein: CASSRQAYEQYF.

The chain couples TRBV7-9 to TRBJ1-1, with D possibly TRBD1 on 6 matching bases. The CDR3 is 15 amino acids. The V gene lost 5 bases and the J gene lost 1 base, with 14 bases spanning the gap. CDR1 and CDR2 (germline): SEHNR, FQNEAQ (reference sequence). CDR3 nucleotides: TGTGCCAGCAGCCGCTTCTTACAGGGGAACACTGAAGCTTTCTTT. Translated, it gives CASSRFLQGNTEAFF.

The chain carries TRBV19 and TRBJ2-7; D is possibly TRBD2 (6 bases). CDR3 length equals 15 residues. The V end lost 4 bases, the J end lost 6 bases, and 19 bases lay between the germline ends. Per germline, CDR1 LNHDA and CDR2 SQIVND (reference sequence). For the CDR3, the DNA is TGTGCCAGTAGTAAAGAGAGGAGCGGAGGGGCCGAGCAGTACTTC. Protein product: CASSKERSGGAEQYF.

The V call is TRBV28, the J call TRBJ1-5; 9 bases match TRBD1. The germline V gene has CDR1 MDHEN and CDR2 SYDVKM. Germline trimming cut 0 bases from V and 2 bases from J; bases unmatched to any gene: 5. The CDR3 runs to 17 residues. This CDR3 reads CASSLWSRTGGNQPQHF. CDR3 nucleotide sequence: TGTGCCAGCAGTTTATGGTCCCGGACAGGGGGCAATCAGCCCCAGCATTTT.

The V call is TRBV5-4, the J call TRBJ2-3; TRBD1 is a possible D gene (6 bases). Trimming removed 3 bases from V and 4 bases from J, with 15 bases in between. The V gene's germline CDR1 is SGHNT and CDR2 YYREEE (reference sequence). CDR3 length equals 15 residues. The CDR3 DNA follows: TGTGCCAGCAGCTACCCACAGGGTGGAGCAGATACGCAGTATTTT. Amino acid sequence: CASSYPQGGADTQYF.

The CDR3: CASSPRTGKSYEQYF. The CDR3 bases are TGCGCCAGCAGCCCCCGGACAGGAAAATCCTACGAGCAGTACTTC. The V call is TRBV5-1, the J call TRBJ2-7, with TRBD1 matching over 7 bases. V lost 4 bases and J lost 1; bases outside the gene matches: 8. Germline-derived CDR1 and CDR2 are SGHRS and YFSETQ. CDR3 length: 15 amino acids.

The chain couples TRBV28 to TRBJ1-6; 8 nucleotides agree with TRBD1. The CDR3 totals 13 residues. CDR1 and CDR2 from the germline V gene are MDHEN and SYDVKM. V gave up 10 bases and J gave up 7 bases; unmatched junction bases: 6. CDR3 loop: CATTGQGNSPLHF. DNA for the CDR3: TGTGCCACTACAGGACAGGGCAATTCACCCCTCCACTTT.

Of note for this clone: The same CDR3 can be traced to other DNA sequences in this sample. This sequence joins TRBV9 and TRBJ2-7; 8 nucleotides line up with TRBD2. The CDR3 runs 14 residues. Germline CDR1 and CDR2: SGDLS and YYNGEE. V was pared by 1 base and J by 4 bases, with 4 bases of the junction left unmatched. In nucleotides, the CDR3 is TGTGCCAGCAGCGTAAGAAGCGGGAGTTACGAGCAGTACTTC. Its protein product is CASSVRSGSYEQYF.

The chain joins TRBV15 to TRBJ1-6, with D unclear. The CDR3 covers 13 residues. The germline V gene has CDR1 LNHNV and CDR2 YYDKDF (reference sequence). Trimming took 4 bases from V and 7 from J, leaving 8 bases between them. The CDR3 sequence is CATSNQTNSPLHF. The CDR3 DNA reads as TGTGCCACCAGCAACCAGACGAATTCACCCCTCCACTTT.

The gene calls are TRBV6-1 and TRBJ2-5; 9 nucleotides align to TRBD2. Trimming took 7 bases from V and 6 from J; bases not matched to a gene: 6. Germline CDR1 MNHNS, CDR2 SASEGT. CDR3 length equals 13 residues. Written as DNA, the CDR3 is TGTGCCAGCACGGGCGGGGGGGCGAAGACCCAGTACTTC. As protein: CASTGGGAKTQYF.

This clone was observed once. V is TRBV18 and J is TRBJ1-5, with 8 bases identical to TRBD1. Per the germline V gene, CDR1 is KGHSH and CDR2 is LQKENI. The CDR3 contains 17 residues. The junction had 5 bases not matched to a gene; V was cut back by 1 base and J by 0 bases. The CDR3 loop reads CASSPRQGALSNQPQHF. The DNA for the CDR3 is TGTGCCAGCTCACCACGGCAGGGGGCCCTTAGCAATCAGCCCCAGCATTTT.

The chain couples TRBV27 to TRBJ2-7; possibly TRBD1 or TRBD2 for D (5 bases each). Per germline, CDR1 MNHEY and CDR2 SMNVEV (reference sequence). V was pared by 3 bases and J by 1 base, with 16 bases between. CDR3 length: 16 amino acids. The CDR3 DNA follows: TGTGCCAGCAGTTTTAACGGGGCGGCTCTATCCTACGAGCAGTACTTC. Protein product: CASSFNGAALSYEQYF.

V usage is TRBV30 and J usage is TRBJ2-7; D is perhaps TRBD1 (6 bases). V dropped 5 bases and J dropped 4 bases, with 9 bases sitting between them. CDR1 and CDR2 from the germline V gene are GTSNPN and SVGIG (reference sequence). The CDR3 contains 11 residues. CDR3 sequence reads: CAWEDSYEQYF. As DNA, the CDR3 is TGTGCCTGGGAGGACAGTTACGAGCAGTACTTC.

Turning to this clone: Other nucleotide sequences in the sample specify the same CDR3. This chain connects TRBV29-1 to TRBJ1-1; tentatively, D is TRBD1 (5 bases). There are 12 residues in the CDR3. The germline V gene encodes CDR1 SQVTM and CDR2 ANQGSEA. V was shortened by 2 bases and J by 3 bases, with 7 bases between the two germline ends. The CDR3 sequence: CSVERGDTEAFF. CDR3 coding DNA: TGCAGCGTTGAACGAGGGGACACTGAAGCTTTCTTT.

The V gene is TRBV5-1, the J gene TRBJ1-6, with 7 bases matching TRBD1. There are 18 residues in the CDR3. The V gene end was trimmed by 3 bases and the J gene end by 4 bases; junction bases not matched to a gene: 13. Germline V CDR1 and CDR2: SGHRS, YFSETQ. CDR3 DNA sequence: TGCGCCAGCAGCTGGTTGACAGGGTCTGCGTCATATAATTCACCCCTCCACTTT. Protein sequence: CASSWLTGSASYNSPLHF.

As concerns this clone: The junction departs from the called germline gene at one end, perhaps through a read error. The CDR3 DNA is TGCGCCAGCAGCTTGGGTGGGACTAGTACCTACGATGAGCAGTTCTTC. It translates to CASSLGGTSTYDEQFF. The chain is built from TRBV5-1 and TRBJ2-1, with TRBD2 identical over 8 bases. Germline CDR1 reads SGHRS; CDR2 reads YFSETQ. The CDR3 covers 16 residues.